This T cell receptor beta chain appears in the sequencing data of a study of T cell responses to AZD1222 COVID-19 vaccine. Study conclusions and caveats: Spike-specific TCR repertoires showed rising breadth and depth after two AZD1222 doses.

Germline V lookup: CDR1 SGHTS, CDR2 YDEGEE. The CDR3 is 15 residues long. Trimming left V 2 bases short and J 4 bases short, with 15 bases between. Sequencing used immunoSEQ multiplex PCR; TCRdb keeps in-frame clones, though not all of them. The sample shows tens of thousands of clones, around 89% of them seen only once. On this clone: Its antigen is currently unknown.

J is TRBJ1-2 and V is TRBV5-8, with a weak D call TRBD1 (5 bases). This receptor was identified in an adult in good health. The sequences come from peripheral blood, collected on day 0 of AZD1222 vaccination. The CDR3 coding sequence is TGTGCCAGCAGCTTCGGGACCGCAAACCGCTATGGCTACACCTTC. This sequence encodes CASSFGTANRYGYTF.